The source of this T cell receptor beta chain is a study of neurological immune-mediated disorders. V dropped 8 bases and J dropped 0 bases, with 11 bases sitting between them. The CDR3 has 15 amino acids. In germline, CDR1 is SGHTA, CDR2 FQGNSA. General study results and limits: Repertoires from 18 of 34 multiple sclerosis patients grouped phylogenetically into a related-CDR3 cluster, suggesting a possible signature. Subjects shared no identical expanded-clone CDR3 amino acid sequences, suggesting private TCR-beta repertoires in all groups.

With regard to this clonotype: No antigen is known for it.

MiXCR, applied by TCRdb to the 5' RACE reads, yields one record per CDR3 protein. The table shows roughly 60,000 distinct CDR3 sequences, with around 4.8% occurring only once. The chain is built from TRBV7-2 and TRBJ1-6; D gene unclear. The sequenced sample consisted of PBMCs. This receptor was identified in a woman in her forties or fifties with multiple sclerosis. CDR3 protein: CASGRWSSYNSPLHF. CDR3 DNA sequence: TGTGCCAGCGGACGTTGGAGCTCCTATAATTCACCCCTCCACTTT.